Presented here are 29 T cell receptor beta chains from one specimen sequenced in a study of T cell responses to AZD1222 COVID-19 vaccine. Assay used: immunoSEQ multiplex PCR; TCRdb lists only in-frame clones, some missing. The sample yields 110,000 to 150,000 clones, 70% to 90% seen once. The source material was peripheral blood, sampled on day 0 of AZD1222 vaccination. The receptor set was obtained from an adult in good health.

V and J are TRBV12-3 or TRBV12-4 and TRBJ2-7; D might be TRBD1 (6 bases). V was shortened by 6 bases and J by 5 bases, with 14 bases between the two germline ends. The CDR3 consists of 13 residues. The DNA for the CDR3 is TGTGCCAGCAGCCCCCAGGGGCGCAACGAGCAGTACTTC. Translation: CASSPQGRNEQYF.

This clone occurred once. The CDR3 protein is CASSMGGQGPHTGELFF. DNA of the CDR3: TGTGCCAGCAGTATGGGGGGACAGGGGCCACACACCGGGGAGCTGTTTTTT. This sequence joins TRBV28 and TRBJ2-2, with TRBD1 matching 10 bases. This CDR3 region has 17 residues. Germline V gene data show CDR1 as MDHEN and CDR2 as SYDVKM. V lost 5 bases, J lost 3 bases, and 9 bases stayed unmatched.

The chain carries TRBV12-3 or TRBV12-4 and TRBJ1-6; D is unresolved. Trimming removed 5 bases at V and 9 bases at J, with 11 bases between. This CDR3 is built from 13 residues. The chain's CDR3 is CASSPRPSSPLHF. The CDR3 region has the DNA TGTGCCAGCAGTCCCCGCCCTAGTTCACCCCTCCACTTT.

The V gene is TRBV4-1, the J gene TRBJ2-1; D could derive from TRBD1 or TRBD2 (5 bases each). This CDR3 has 18 residues. Trimming removed 0 bases from V and 3 bases from J, with 18 bases in between. Germline-derived CDR1 and CDR2 are MGHRA and YSYEKL. The CDR3 nucleotides are TGCGCCAGCAGCCAAGAGGGGCTATCGGGATCTTTCTACAATGAGCAGTTCTTC. Amino acid sequence: CASSQEGLSGSFYNEQFF.

This chain connects TRBV5-1 to TRBJ1-4; 8 bases line up with TRBD1. After removal of 5 bases from V and 8 bases from J, the junction contained 5 bases not matched to a gene. The CDR3 has 13 amino acids. The germline gives CDR1 SGHRS, CDR2 YFSETQ. CDR3 loop: CASSLQGDEKLFF. The CDR3 DNA reads TGCGCCAGCAGTCTACAGGGGGACGAAAAACTGTTTTTT.

The chain uses TRBV7-9 and TRBJ1-2, with a weak D call TRBD1 (5 bases). The V end was cut by 3 bases, the J end by 4 bases, with 15 bases between. The CDR3 is 15 amino acids. Germline-derived CDR1 and CDR2 are SEHNR and FQNEAQ (reference sequence). The CDR3 region has the DNA TGTGCCAGCAGCTTCCCCCTGGGGGGTGGCTATGGCTACACCTTC. As protein: CASSFPLGGGYGYTF.

This clone occurred once. This rearrangement joins TRBV28 to TRBJ2-7, with 12 bases aligning to TRBD2. The CDR3 is 15 residues long. CDR1 is MDHEN and CDR2 is SYDVKM in the germline V gene. V gave up 6 bases and J gave up 0 bases; unmatched junction bases: 3. The CDR3 bases are TGTGCCAGCAGAGAACTAGCGGGGGGCTCCTACGAGCAGTACTTC. It translates to CASRELAGGSYEQYF.

The rearrangement links TRBV7-8 to TRBJ1-2, with 8 bases that match TRBD1. The V gene end was trimmed by 1 base and the J gene end by 7 bases; junction bases not matched to a gene: 5. There are 14 residues in the CDR3. Germline-derived CDR1 and CDR2 are SGHVS and FQNEAQ. CDR3 in DNA: TGTGCCAGCAGCTTAGTACGGGACAGGCGTGGCTACACCTTC. As protein: CASSLVRDRRGYTF.

J is TRBJ2-1 and V is TRBV11-2; a weak D match, TRBD2 (6 bases). Trimming took 2 bases from V and 0 from J, leaving 8 bases between them. Germline CDR1 is SGHAT and CDR2 is FQNNGV. The CDR3 is made up of 15 amino acids. CDR3 sequence (DNA): TGTGCCAGCAGCTTAACGACTAGCTCCTACAATGAGCAGTTCTTC. It yields the protein CASSLTTSSYNEQFF.

The chain couples TRBV19 to TRBJ2-4, with a tentative D call TRBD2 (7 bases). Germline V lookup: CDR1 LNHDA, CDR2 SQIVND (reference sequence). V lost 2 bases and J 1 base, leaving 12 bases between the germline ends. The CDR3 has 16 amino acids. The CDR3 spells CASSIIAGAAKNIQYF. The CDR3, as DNA: TGTGCCAGTAGTATAATTGCGGGGGCCGCCAAAAACATTCAGTACTTC.

The J gene is TRBJ1-1, the V gene TRBV27, with TRBD1 identical over 10 bases. The trim removed 6 bases at V and 5 bases at J, leaving 3 bases unmatched. Germline CDR1 MNHEY, CDR2 SMNVEV (reference sequence). This CDR3 comprises 13 residues. DNA for the CDR3: TGTGCCAGCAGAAGGACAGGGGGGACTGAAGCTTTCTTT. This codes for CASRRTGGTEAFF.

The gene calls are TRBV10-1 and TRBJ1-1, with 8 bases fitting TRBD1. Germline values: CDR1 WNHNN, CDR2 SYGVQD (reference sequence). This CDR3 spans 14 amino acids. The trim removed 0 bases at V and 10 bases at J, leaving 7 bases unmatched. The CDR3 DNA sequence: TGCGCCAGCAGTGAGTCCGGACAGGGAAGGGGAGCTTTCTTT. Its protein product is CASSESGQGRGAFF.

This chain's CDR3 is CASSQIVVDTQYF. CDR3 DNA sequence: TGCGCCAGCAGCCAAATAGTGGTAGATACGCAGTATTTT. This chain uses TRBV4-1 with TRBJ2-3; D ambiguous. This CDR3 comprises 13 residues. CDR1 MGHRA and CDR2 YSYEKL come from the germline V gene. With 2 bases removed from V and 5 bases from J, the gap between germline ends came to 8 bases.

The table lists this clone with a count of one. V usage is TRBV30 and J usage is TRBJ2-2, with TRBD2 identical over 8 bases. V was clipped by 5 bases and J by 4 bases; unmatched bases: 6. The CDR3 runs 14 residues. CDR1 and CDR2 (germline): GTSNPN, SVGIG (reference sequence). Here the CDR3 reads CAWDPSGPTGELFF. The CDR3 nucleotides read TGTGCCTGGGACCCTAGCGGGCCCACCGGGGAGCTGTTTTTT.

As concerns this clone: Other DNA variants within this sample encode the same CDR3. V is TRBV12-3 or TRBV12-4 and J is TRBJ1-2; D is possibly TRBD1 (5 bases). This CDR3 has 13 amino acids. V was cut by 6 bases and J by 4 bases, with 12 bases left in between. The CDR3 coding sequence is TGTGCCAGCAGCCTCGGGGGGAGCTATGGCTACACCTTC. Its protein product is CASSLGGSYGYTF.

This chain connects TRBV28 to TRBJ1-2; TRBD1 aligns across 7 bases. CDR3 size: 12 residues. V gave up 6 bases and J gave up 10 bases; unmatched junction bases: 8. In germline, CDR1 is MDHEN, CDR2 SYDVKM. The CDR3 coding sequence is TGTGCCAGCAGACAAGGGACAGTAAACTACACCTTC. This codes for CASRQGTVNYTF.

V is TRBV15 and J is TRBJ1-4; the D gene is possibly TRBD1 (6 bases). V was trimmed by 2 bases and J by 11 bases, leaving 18 bases between them. This CDR3 comprises 15 residues. Per germline, CDR1 LNHNV and CDR2 YYDKDF (reference sequence). CDR3 nucleotides: TGTGCCACCAGCAGACTCGGGGGACATGGTGATAAACTGTTTTTT. Translation gives CATSRLGGHGDKLFF.

The rearrangement uses TRBV6-5 and TRBJ2-5, with TRBD2 matching 7 bases. This CDR3 has 16 amino acids. Trimming took 0 bases from V and 4 from J; bases not matched to a gene: 8. CDR1 and CDR2 (germline): MNHEY, SVGAGI. CDR3 protein: CASSYSRLAARETQYF. CDR3 in DNA: TGTGCCAGCAGTTACTCGCGGCTAGCGGCCCGAGAGACCCAGTACTTC.

This chain links TRBV6-6 with TRBJ1-1; TRBD1 matches 7 bases. CDR1 and CDR2 (germline): MNHNY, SVGAGI (reference sequence). The CDR3 totals 14 residues. The V gene end was trimmed by 7 bases and the J gene end by 8 bases; junction bases not matched to a gene: 13. This CDR3 is CASTTGAERKEAFF. The CDR3 region has the DNA TGTGCCAGCACCACAGGGGCCGAGAGAAAAGAAGCTTTCTTT.

V gene TRBV28 combines with J gene TRBJ1-2; 7 nucleotides agree with TRBD1. This CDR3 has 15 amino acids. J was trimmed by 4 bases and V by 6 bases; bases with no gene match: 11. CDR1 MDHEN and CDR2 SYDVKM come from the germline V gene. Written as DNA, the CDR3 is TGTGCCAGCAGGGCCCATGACAGGGATGGCTATGGCTACACCTTC. It specifies CASRAHDRDGYGYTF.

The chain has TRBV6-5 and TRBJ1-1; perhaps TRBD1 as D (6 bases). The CDR3 contains 13 residues. V was shortened by 2 bases and J by 5 bases, with 9 bases between the two germline ends. Germline loops: CDR1 MNHEY, CDR2 SVGAGI. CDR3 sequence reads: CASSYTTGTEAFF. The DNA for the CDR3 is TGTGCCAGCAGTTACACAACAGGGACTGAAGCTTTCTTT.

The V and J genes are TRBV20-1 and TRBJ2-5, with TRBD2 matching 7 bases. V trimming: 3 bases; J trimming: 5 bases; junction bases outside the gene matches: 12. Germline CDR1 DFQATT, CDR2 SNEGSKA (reference sequence). The CDR3 has 15 residues. In nucleotides, the CDR3 is TGCAGTGCTAGTCCTCCTCTCCGGGGGGTGGAGACCCAGTACTTC. This sequence encodes CSASPPLRGVETQYF.

V usage is TRBV15 and J usage is TRBJ1-4; D possibly corresponds to TRBD1 (5 bases). In germline, CDR1 is LNHNV, CDR2 YYDKDF (reference sequence). The V gene lost 7 bases and the J gene lost 7 bases, with 16 bases spanning the gap. The CDR3 has 14 amino acids. CDR3 DNA: TGTGCCACCAACCCGACGGCGGGGCGTGAAAAACTGTTTTTT. This codes for CATNPTAGREKLFF.

This chain links TRBV6-5 with TRBJ1-5; 9 nucleotides match TRBD1. V shed 6 bases, J shed 6 bases, and the junction held 9 bases outside the gene matches. Germline values: CDR1 MNHEY, CDR2 SVGAGI. CDR3 length: 15 residues. The CDR3 sequence: CASSSTGGAGQPQHF. CDR3 sequence (DNA): TGTGCCAGCAGCTCCACAGGGGGCGCAGGTCAGCCCCAGCATTTT.

The chain carries TRBV5-4 and TRBJ2-1; 7 bases fit TRBD1. The germline gives CDR1 SGHNT, CDR2 YYREEE (reference sequence). The CDR3 contains 14 residues. V was pared by 6 bases and J by 8 bases, with 11 bases of the junction left unmatched. The CDR3 DNA reads TGTGCCAGCACCACCCCTCGGACAGGATATGAGCAGTTCTTC. It encodes CASTTPRTGYEQFF.

This rearrangement joins TRBV6-5 to TRBJ2-7; no reliable D call. There are 14 residues in the CDR3. V lost 0 bases and J lost 3, with 9 bases in between. CDR1 MNHEY and CDR2 SVGAGI come from the germline V gene. The CDR3 sequence is CASSYSYAYYEQYF. In DNA form, the CDR3 reads TGTGCCAGCAGTTACTCGTACGCATACTACGAGCAGTACTTC.

The chain combines TRBV11-2 with TRBJ1-1, with TRBD1 matching over 7 bases. V shed 5 bases and J 5 bases; nucleotides not matched to a gene: 5. Germline V CDR1 and CDR2: SGHAT, FQNNGV. This CDR3 contains 13 residues. CDR3 sequence: CASSPQTGTEAFF. The CDR3, as DNA: TGTGCCAGCAGCCCTCAGACAGGGACTGAAGCTTTCTTT.

The rearrangement links TRBV9 to TRBJ1-6, with no clear D. From germline, CDR1 is SGDLS and CDR2 YYNGEE. Trimming removed 0 bases at V and 2 bases at J, with 9 bases between. The CDR3 is 16 amino acids. CDR3 DNA: TGTGCCAGCAGCGTAGGAGGGTACGCCTATAATTCACCCCTCCACTTT. It codes for CASSVGGYAYNSPLHF.

V and J are TRBV12-3 or TRBV12-4 and TRBJ2-7; no clear D. The CDR3 extends over 13 amino acids. Trimming took 5 bases from V and 2 from J, leaving 10 bases between them. The CDR3 DNA reads as TGTGCCAGCAGTACCTTCGGGCCCTACGAGCAGTACTTC. Its protein product is CASSTFGPYEQYF.